This TCR beta chain was obtained from a study of T cell responses to AZD1222 COVID-19 vaccine. Findings of the study overall: It should be noted that donors were predominantly white British and more often female, and clonal diversity was possibly underestimated. Across the whole spike, CD4 TCRs peaked at regions 160-218 and 743-854. Within unmutated variant regions lay the reported targets of nearly half of spike-specific TCRs.

About this clone itself: Its antigen is as yet unknown.

Profiling relied on immunoSEQ multiplex PCR, and the TCRdb table lists in-frame clones only, not all of them. The table has over 130,000 clones, 70% to 90% seen once. Sequencing used peripheral blood, obtained on day 0 of AZD1222 vaccination. This clonotype originated in an adult in good health.

The CDR3 sequence is CASSFSGRGQFF. The CDR3 DNA reads as TGTGCCAGCAGCTTTAGCGGGAGAGGGCAGTTCTTC. This chain connects TRBV7-8 to TRBJ2-1, with TRBD2 matching 9 bases. The germline CDR1 and CDR2 sequences are SGHVS and FQNEAQ. There are 12 residues in the CDR3. J gave up 12 bases and V 3 bases, and 3 bases lay outside the gene matches.